These T cell receptor beta chains were read from a single sample in a study of cytomegalovirus exposure and HLA in healthy donors. Generated by immunoSEQ multiplex PCR, the TCRdb table keeps only in-frame clones and is missing some. The table lists 120,000 or so clones, 60% to 75% of them singletons. The material sequenced was PBMCs. These receptors came from a woman in her thirties or forties in good health and CMV-seropositive. CDR3s include the opening cysteine and the closing phenylalanine or tryptophan. The order of the fields is J gene, V gene, D gene, clone size, CDR3 DNA, CDR3 protein. D genes are given only for firm matches. Only some rows state a clone size, as once, few, many or a class for expanded clones.

J: TRBJ1-4
V: TRBV30
D: TRBD1
size: NA
DNA: TGTGCCTGGCTGACAGGGGACGGAACTAATGAAAAACTGTTTTTT
CDR3: CAWLTGDGTNEKLFF

J: TRBJ1-2
V: TRBV5-4
D: NA
size: NA
DNA: TGTGCCAGCAGCTTGCCCCGGGGGGCGCGTGGCTACACCTTC
CDR3: CASSLPRGARGYTF

J: TRBJ2-7
V: TRBV7-2
D: TRBD1
size: NA
DNA: TGTGCCAGCAGCTTAGGAACAGGGGCGACTTACGAGCAGTACTTC
CDR3: CASSLGTGATYEQYF

J: TRBJ1-2
V: TRBV2
D: NA
size: once
DNA: TGTGCCAGCAGTCCCCGGACCAGGGCCTTTAACTATGGCTACACCTTC
CDR3: CASSPRTRAFNYGYTF

J: TRBJ1-1
V: TRBV4-3
D: TRBD1
size: NA
DNA: TGCGCCAGCAGCCAGGGACAGGGGGCCACTGAAGCTTTCTTT
CDR3: CASSQGQGATEAFF

J: TRBJ1-2
V: TRBV19
D: NA
size: NA
DNA: TGTGCCAGTAGTATTGGGGCGGCCGGAGTCTATGGCTACACCTTC
CDR3: CASSIGAAGVYGYTF

J: TRBJ2-7
V: TRBV30
D: TRBD2
size: NA
DNA: TGTGCCTACGATCTAGCGGGGTACGAGCAGTACTTC
CDR3: CAYDLAGYEQYF

J: TRBJ1-4
V: TRBV7-9
D: TRBD1
size: NA
DNA: TGTGCCAGCAGCACGACCGGGACAGGGGATGAAAAACTGTTTTTT
CDR3: CASSTTGTGDEKLFF

J: TRBJ2-7
V: TRBV28
D: NA
size: few
DNA: TGTGCCAGCAGTCCCCGCGGTCATGCGGCGCGCGAGCAGTACTTC
CDR3: CASSPRGHAAREQYF

J: TRBJ1-4
V: TRBV19
D: TRBD1
size: NA
DNA: TGTGCCAGTAGTGCCGGGGACAGGGGGTACGGAGCTAATGAAAAACTGTTTTTT
CDR3: CASSAGDRGYGANEKLFF

J: TRBJ1-4
V: TRBV29-1
D: NA
size: NA
DNA: TGCAGCGGCGCGTCAACTAATGAAAAACTGTTTTTT
CDR3: CSGASTNEKLFF

J: TRBJ1-4
V: TRBV28
D: TRBD1
size: NA
DNA: TGTGCCAGCAGTTTACTTGGACAGGGGCCAGGGGGACTGTTTTTT
CDR3: CASSLLGQGPGGLFF

J: TRBJ1-3
V: TRBV28
D: NA
size: NA
DNA: TGTGCCAGTTCCCGGGACAACGGACCACCCTCTGGAAACACCATATATTTT
CDR3: CASSRDNGPPSGNTIYF

J: TRBJ2-7
V: TRBV19
D: TRBD2
size: NA
DNA: TGTGCCAGTAGTATTACTAGCGGGAGAGAGCAGTACTTC
CDR3: CASSITSGREQYF

J: TRBJ1-2
V: TRBV6-5
D: TRBD1
size: NA
DNA: TGTGCCAGCAGTTACGCTGACAGGGGATTGAGCTATGGCTACACCTTC
CDR3: CASSYADRGLSYGYTF

J: TRBJ2-4
V: TRBV29-1
D: NA
size: few
DNA: TGCAGCGTTGAACGCCTGGGAGGAAACATTCAGTACTTC
CDR3: CSVERLGGNIQYF

J: TRBJ1-2
V: TRBV6-1
D: NA
size: NA
DNA: TGTGCCAGCAGCGCCTCTAGCAGACACTATGGCTACACCTTC
CDR3: CASSASSRHYGYTF

J: TRBJ2-7
V: TRBV30
D: NA
size: NA
DNA: TGTGCCTGGAGTGTGAGTGCAGGGTCCGAGCAGTACTTC
CDR3: CAWSVSAGSEQYF

J: TRBJ1-2
V: TRBV29-1
D: TRBD1
size: NA
DNA: TGCAGCGTGCCGACAGGGGGCGTGGGCTACACCTTC
CDR3: CSVPTGGVGYTF

J: TRBJ1-1
V: TRBV14
D: NA
size: NA
DNA: TGTGCCAGCAGCCAGAGGCCAGGGTCTAATATGAACACTGAAGCTTTCTTT
CDR3: CASSQRPGSNMNTEAFF

J: TRBJ2-7
V: TRBV18
D: NA
size: NA
DNA: TGTGCCAGCTCACTTGGACAAGGGGACTACGAGCAGTACTTC
CDR3: CASSLGQGDYEQYF

J: TRBJ1-2
V: TRBV5-4
D: NA
size: NA
DNA: TGTGCCAGCAGTGGTCGGGGGGACTATGGCTACACCTTC
CDR3: CASSGRGDYGYTF

J: TRBJ2-3
V: TRBV4-1
D: TRBD2
size: NA
DNA: TGCGCCAGCAGTCGGGCGGGAGGACCAGATACGCAGTATTTT
CDR3: CASSRAGGPDTQYF

J: TRBJ1-2
V: TRBV5-4
D: NA
size: NA
DNA: TGTGCCAGCAGCTTGACAGGCTCCACCGGATACACCTTC
CDR3: CASSLTGSTGYTF

J: TRBJ2-1
V: TRBV12-5
D: NA
size: NA
DNA: TGTGCTAGTGGTTCCGGGGACTACAATGAGCAGTTCTTC
CDR3: CASGSGDYNEQFF

J: TRBJ1-2
V: TRBV6-1
D: TRBD1
size: NA
DNA: TGTGCCAGCAGTGGAGAGGCCGGGACAGGGTTAGTTGTAAGCTATGGCTACACCTTC
CDR3: CASSGEAGTGLVVSYGYTF

J: TRBJ2-7
V: TRBV19
D: NA
size: NA
DNA: TGTGCCAGTAGTATAGGAACTACCTACTCCTACGAGCAGTACTTC
CDR3: CASSIGTTYSYEQYF

J: TRBJ2-6
V: TRBV6-5
D: NA
size: few
DNA: TGTGCCAGCAGCCCCGGGACAAACGTCCTGACTTTC
CDR3: CASSPGTNVLTF

J: TRBJ2-1
V: TRBV2
D: NA
size: NA
DNA: TGTGCCAGCAGCGCGACTGCCAATGAGCAGTTCTTC
CDR3: CASSATANEQFF

J: TRBJ1-4
V: TRBV5-1
D: TRBD1
size: NA
DNA: TGCGCCAGCAGCCCGACAGGGAGTGCAACTAATGAAAAACTGTTTTTT
CDR3: CASSPTGSATNEKLFF

J: TRBJ1-5
V: TRBV6-5
D: NA
size: NA
DNA: TGTGCCAGCAGTTACTCAATCAGGGTTCAGCCCCAGCATTTT
CDR3: CASSYSIRVQPQHF

J: TRBJ1-1
V: TRBV7-8
D: NA
size: NA
DNA: TGTGCCAGCAGCTTCCGGGTCACTGAAGCTTTCTTT
CDR3: CASSFRVTEAFF